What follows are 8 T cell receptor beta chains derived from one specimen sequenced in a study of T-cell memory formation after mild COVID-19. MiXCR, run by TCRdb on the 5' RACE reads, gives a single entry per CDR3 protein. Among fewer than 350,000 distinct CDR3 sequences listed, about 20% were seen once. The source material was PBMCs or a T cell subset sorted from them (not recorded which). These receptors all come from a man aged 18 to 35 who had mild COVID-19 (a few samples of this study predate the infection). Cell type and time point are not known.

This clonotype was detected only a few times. The CDR3 DNA follows: TGTGCCAGCAGCTTGGCGGAGACGGGGGGCCTCACAGATACGCAGTATTTT. Its translation: CASSLAETGGLTDTQYF. The chain carries TRBV5-4 and TRBJ2-3; maybe TRBD2 (7 bases). Germline values: CDR1 SGHNT, CDR2 YYREEE (reference sequence). This CDR3 comprises 17 residues. V was cut by 0 bases and J by 2 bases, with 16 bases left in between. The full variable domain, its missing parts supplied by reference TRBV5-4 and TRBJ2-3, is ETGVTQSPTHLIKTRGQQVTLRCSSQSGHNTVSWYQQALGQGPQFIFQYYREEENGRGNFPPRFSGLQFPNYSSELNVNALELDDSALYLCASSLAETGGLTDTQYFGPGTRLTVL.

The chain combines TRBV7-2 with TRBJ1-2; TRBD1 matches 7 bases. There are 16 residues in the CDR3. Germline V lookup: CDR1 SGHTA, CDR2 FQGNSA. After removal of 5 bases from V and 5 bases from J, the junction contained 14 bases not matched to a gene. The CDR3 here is CASSPLATGIWYGYTF. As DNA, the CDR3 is TGTGCCAGCAGCCCCCTGGCGACAGGGATTTGGTATGGCTACACCTTC.

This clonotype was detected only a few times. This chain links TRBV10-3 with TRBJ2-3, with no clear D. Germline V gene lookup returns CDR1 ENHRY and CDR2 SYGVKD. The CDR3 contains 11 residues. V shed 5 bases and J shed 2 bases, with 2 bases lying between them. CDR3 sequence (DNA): TGTGCCATCAGTACCACAGATACGCAGTATTTT. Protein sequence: CAISTTDTQYF.

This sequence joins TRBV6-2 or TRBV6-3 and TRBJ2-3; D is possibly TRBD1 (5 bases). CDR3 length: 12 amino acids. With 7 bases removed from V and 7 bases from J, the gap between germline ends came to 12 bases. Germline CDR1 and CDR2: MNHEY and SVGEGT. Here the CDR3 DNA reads TGTGCCAGCAAAAAGGGGCTCTATACGCAGTATTTT. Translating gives CASKKGLYTQYF.

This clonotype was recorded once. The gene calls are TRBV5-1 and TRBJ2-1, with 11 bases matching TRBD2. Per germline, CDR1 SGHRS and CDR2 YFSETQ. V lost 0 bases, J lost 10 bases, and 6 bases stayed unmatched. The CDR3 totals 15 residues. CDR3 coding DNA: TGCGCCAGCAGCTTGGATCTAGCGGGAGGTCGGGAGCAGTTCTTC. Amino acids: CASSLDLAGGREQFF.

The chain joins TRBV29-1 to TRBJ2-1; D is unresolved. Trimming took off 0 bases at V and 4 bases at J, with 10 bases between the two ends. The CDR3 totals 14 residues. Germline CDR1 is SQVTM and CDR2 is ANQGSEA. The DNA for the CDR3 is TGCAGCGTTGAAGATCGAGACGGATACAATGAGCAGTTCTTC. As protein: CSVEDRDGYNEQFF.

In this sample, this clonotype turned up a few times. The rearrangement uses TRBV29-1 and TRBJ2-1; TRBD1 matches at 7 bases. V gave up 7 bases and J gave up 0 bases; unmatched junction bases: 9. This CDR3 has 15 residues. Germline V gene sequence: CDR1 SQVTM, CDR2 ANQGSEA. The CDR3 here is CSASTGQSSYNEQFF. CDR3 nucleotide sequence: TGCAGCGCATCGACAGGGCAAAGCTCCTACAATGAGCAGTTCTTC.

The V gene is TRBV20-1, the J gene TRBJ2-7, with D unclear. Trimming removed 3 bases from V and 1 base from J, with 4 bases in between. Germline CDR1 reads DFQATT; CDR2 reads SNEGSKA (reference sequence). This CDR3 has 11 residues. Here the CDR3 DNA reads TGCAGTGCTAGTCCATCCTACGAGCAGTACTTC. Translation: CSASPSYEQYF.